Below, one TCR beta chain is given with its context. The CDR3 regions of TCR beta were amplified from RNA transcripts. An initial round of RT-PCR targeting the TCR CDR3 relied on the HTBI primer set. A single record per CDR3 protein comes from TCRdb applying MiXCR to the multiplex PCR reads. The sample carries about 700,000 distinct CDR3 sequences, about 15% recorded once. The entry originates in a study of T cells in Graves' hyperthyroidism and ophthalmopathy. The material sequenced was blood. This TCR was sampled from a woman aged 18-29 years with Graves' hyperthyroidism.

In DNA form, the CDR3 reads TGTGCCAGCAGCCCCCCAGGACAGGCCTCCCAGCAGTTCTTC. This translates into CASSPPGQASQQFF. J is TRBJ2-1 and V is TRBV6-2 or TRBV6-3; 7 bases are a match to TRBD1. This CDR3 contains 14 residues. The V gene end was trimmed by 6 bases and the J gene end by 11 bases; junction bases not matched to a gene: 13. Germline CDR1 reads MNHEY; CDR2 reads SVGEGT.